The 29 T cell receptor beta chains below all came from one sample that was sequenced in a study of T cell repertoires in cytomegalovirus infection. TCRdb re-derived calls from the reads in MiXCR, one entry per CDR3 protein. Of more than 400,000 distinct CDR3 sequences in the sample, about 30% are singletons; the top ten hold over 10%. Sequenced material: PBMCs. The receptors derive from a human donor in good health (CMV status not recorded). Some clones in this sample may be carry-over from other donors' samples.

The count of this clonotype is one. The chain has TRBV4-1 and TRBJ1-3; D is unclear. The CDR3 has 17 amino acids. The germline V gene encodes CDR1 MGHRA and CDR2 YSYEKL. With 0 bases removed from V and 0 bases from J, the gap between germline ends came to 12 bases. CDR3 residues: CASSQDPAGHSGNTIYF. Written as DNA, the CDR3 is TGCGCCAGCAGCCAAGATCCGGCAGGTCACTCTGGAAACACCATATATTTT.

The V and J genes are TRBV9 and TRBJ2-7; the match to TRBD1 covers 8 bases. This CDR3 spans 16 amino acids. The germline gives CDR1 SGDLS, CDR2 YYNGEE. V lost 0 bases and J lost 0; bases outside the gene matches: 5. The CDR3 coding sequence is TGTGCCAGCAGCGTAGTATACAGGGGGAGCTCCTACGAGCAGTACGTC. It specifies CASSVVYRGSSYEQYV.

This clonotype was observed a few times. At one end, the junction sequence differs from germline, possibly due to a read error. V gene TRBV12-3 or TRBV12-4 combines with J gene TRBJ2-5; 13 nucleotides match TRBD2. This CDR3 comprises 16 residues. As DNA, the CDR3 is TGTGCCAGCAGCTTAGGACTAGCGGGAGTCACAGAGACCCAGTACTTC. This sequence encodes CASSLGLAGVTETQYF.

In its sample, this clonotype was seen many times. V usage is TRBV7-8 and J usage is TRBJ1-5; D not resolved. The CDR3 runs to 13 residues. Trimming removed 3 bases at V and 5 bases at J, with 8 bases between. Per the germline V gene, CDR1 is SGHVS and CDR2 is FQNEAQ. This chain's CDR3 is CASSFVGDQPQHF. The CDR3 region has the DNA TGTGCCAGCAGCTTCGTTGGAGATCAGCCCCAGCATTTT. The full variable domain, completed using reference TRBV7-8 and TRBJ1-5, is GAGVSQSPRYKVAKRGQDVALRCDPISGHVSLFWYQQALGQGPEFLTYFQNEAQLDKSGLPSDRFFAERPEGSVSTLKIQRTQQEDSAVYLCASSFVGDQPQHFGDGTRLSIL.

This clonotype was detected many times. The chain couples TRBV7-2 to TRBJ2-1, with TRBD2 identical over 7 bases. V dropped 4 bases and J dropped 4; count of bases not matched to a gene: 1. This CDR3 has 13 residues. The germline CDR1 and CDR2 sequences are SGHTA and FQGNSA. The CDR3 DNA is TGTGCCAGCAGCTGGGGACTATACAATGAGCAGTTCTTC. Its protein is CASSWGLYNEQFF.

The chain combines TRBV3-1 with TRBJ2-1; 8 bases map to TRBD2. CDR3 size: 17 residues. The germline gives CDR1 LGHDT, CDR2 YNNKEL (reference sequence). Trimming at V came to 3 bases and at J to 7 bases, leaving 14 bases not matched to a gene. The CDR3 DNA is TGTGCCAGCAGCCACAACTCCGCGGGACTAGTGAGAAATGAGCAGTTCTTC. Its protein product is CASSHNSAGLVRNEQFF.

This chain links TRBV6-6 with TRBJ2-7; D unclear. Germline V CDR1 and CDR2: MNHNY, SVGAGI (reference sequence). The ends were cut back, 5 bases at V and 6 bases at J, with 17 bases in the middle. The CDR3 contains 14 residues. This CDR3 reads CASSLLGLTGEQYF. The CDR3 DNA follows: TGTGCCAGCAGTCTCCTCGGGCTAACGGGCGAGCAGTACTTC.

This chain connects TRBV4-1 to TRBJ2-5, with unresolved D. This CDR3 spans 14 amino acids. Trimming removed 0 bases at V and 2 bases at J, with 7 bases between. Looked up from germline, CDR1 is MGHRA and CDR2 is YSYEKL. The CDR3 nucleotides are TGCGCCAGCAGCCAAGATCAATGGCAAGAGACCCAGTACTTC. It yields the protein CASSQDQWQETQYF.

This rearrangement joins TRBV27 to TRBJ2-6, with TRBD2 identical over 9 bases. CDR3 size: 17 residues. V lost 4 bases, J lost 0 bases, and 4 bases stayed unmatched. Germline V gene sequence: CDR1 MNHEY, CDR2 SMNVEV (reference sequence). The CDR3 here is CASSSRLAVSGANVLTF. CDR3 nucleotides: TGTGCCAGCAGTTCAAGACTAGCGGTCTCTGGGGCCAACGTCCTGACTTTC.

There are a few counts of this clonotype. V is TRBV27 and J is TRBJ2-1; D not certain. Trimming left V 0 bases short and J 7 bases short, with 10 bases between. Germline-derived CDR1 and CDR2 are MNHEY and SMNVEV (reference sequence). The CDR3 is 14 residues long. CDR3: CASSLSSGQNEQFF. Written as DNA, the CDR3 is TGTGCCAGCAGTTTATCATCTGGGCAAAATGAGCAGTTCTTC.

The rearrangement links TRBV5-4 to TRBJ2-2, with 9 bases that match TRBD1. CDR3 length: 16 amino acids. Trimming at V came to 5 bases and at J to 3 bases, leaving 8 bases not matched to a gene. Germline V lookup: CDR1 SGHNT, CDR2 YYREEE (reference sequence). The DNA for the CDR3 is TGTGCCAGCAGGGGGGACAGGGCGAGGGACACCGGGGAGCTGTTTTTT. Amino acid sequence: CASRGDRARDTGELFF.

This clonotype was found many times. V and J are TRBV7-2 and TRBJ2-1, with 7 bases identical to TRBD1. The CDR3 length is 13 residues. In germline, CDR1 is SGHTA, CDR2 FQGNSA. The J segment lost 7 bases and the V segment lost 5 bases, leaving 5 bases of the junction unmatched. For the CDR3, the DNA is TGTGCCAGCAGCCCTAACAGGGGTAATGAGCAGTTCTTC. It encodes CASSPNRGNEQFF.

At least ten counts were recorded for this clonotype. V is TRBV7-2 and J is TRBJ2-3; D may be TRBD1 (6 bases). The germline gives CDR1 SGHTA, CDR2 FQGNSA. This CDR3 spans 14 amino acids. Trimming pared 5 bases from V and 4 bases from J, leaving 13 bases between. CDR3 DNA: TGTGCCAGCAGCGCCGGACAGTTTTCAGATACGCAGTATTTT. It codes for CASSAGQFSDTQYF.

This chain links TRBV29-1 with TRBJ1-5; no firm D call. The CDR3 is 13 amino acids. Germline V gives CDR1 SQVTM, CDR2 ANQGSEA. V dropped 7 bases and J dropped 0 bases, with 10 bases sitting between them. The CDR3: CSAVLDSNQPQHF. The CDR3 coding sequence is TGCAGCGCCGTCCTTGATAGCAATCAGCCCCAGCATTTT.

In its sample, this clonotype was seen many times. The chain uses TRBV7-2 and TRBJ2-3, with D unresolved. The CDR3 loop spans 13 amino acids. Germline CDR1 reads SGHTA; CDR2 reads FQGNSA. Trimming removed 4 bases from V and 4 bases from J, with 9 bases in between. This CDR3 reads CASSSARADTQYF. The CDR3 coding sequence is TGTGCCAGCAGCTCCGCTAGAGCAGATACGCAGTATTTT.

A few counts support this clonotype. This chain connects TRBV7-9 to TRBJ2-5, with 7 nucleotides matching TRBD2. The germline V gene encodes CDR1 SEHNR and CDR2 FQNEAQ (reference sequence). The length of the CDR3 is 14 residues. V lost 1 base to trimming and J lost 4 bases; unmatched junction nucleotides: 3. The CDR3 region is CASSLGLAAETQYF. The CDR3 bases are TGTGCCAGCAGCTTAGGACTAGCTGCAGAGACCCAGTACTTC.

There are many counts of this clonotype. The V gene is TRBV7-8, the J gene TRBJ2-1; either TRBD1 or TRBD2 may fit D (5 bases each). Germline CDR1 is SGHVS and CDR2 is FQNEAQ. V gave up 5 bases and J gave up 4 bases, with 9 bases separating them. The CDR3 covers 13 residues. The CDR3 here is CASSAREYNEQFF. DNA of the CDR3: TGTGCCAGCAGCGCCAGGGAGTACAATGAGCAGTTCTTC.

This clonotype was observed at least ten times. The J gene is TRBJ2-5, the V gene TRBV7-8; D is ambiguous. Deletions cut 2 bases from V and 3 bases from J, with 7 bases between. The CDR3 spans 13 residues. Germline lookup yields CDR1 SGHVS and CDR2 FQNEAQ. Written as DNA, the CDR3 is TGTGCCAGCAGCTTACGGCAGAAAGAGACCCAGTACTTC. Translation: CASSLRQKETQYF.

The chain carries TRBV7-9 and TRBJ1-1; D is unresolved. Germline CDR1 reads SEHNR; CDR2 reads FQNEAQ (reference sequence). Trimming stripped 5 bases from V and 3 bases from J, with 7 bases between. The CDR3 consists of 12 residues. CDR3 DNA: TGTGCCAGCAGCCACGGGTACACTGAAGCTTTCTTT. It is translated as CASSHGYTEAFF.

Many counts were recorded for this clonotype. This chain joins TRBV7-2 and TRBJ2-5, with unresolved D. V lost 4 bases and J 5 bases, leaving 11 bases between the germline ends. This CDR3 is 13 amino acids long. Germline assignment: CDR1 SGHTA and CDR2 FQGNSA. In DNA, the CDR3 is TGTGCCAGCAGCTGGATGGCGCGGGAGACCCAGTACTTC. Protein sequence: CASSWMARETQYF.

This clonotype was seen a few times. The gene calls are TRBV7-8 and TRBJ2-2; D tentatively reads TRBD1 or TRBD2 (6 bases each). There are 13 residues in the CDR3. Deletions cut 11 bases from V and 0 bases from J, with 10 bases between. Germline loops: CDR1 SGHVS, CDR2 FQNEAQ. The chain's CDR3 is CAGGRPNTGELFF. The CDR3 DNA follows: TGTGCCGGGGGGCGTCCGAACACCGGGGAGCTGTTTTTT.

This clonotype was detected a few times. The V call is TRBV12-3 or TRBV12-4, the J call TRBJ2-5; 8 nucleotides align to TRBD2. The V and J ends lost 3 bases and 5 bases, in that order; junction bases with no gene match: 5. This CDR3 spans 14 amino acids. CDR3 nucleotides: TGTGCCAGCAGTTTCAGAGCGGGAGTGGAGACCCAGTACTTC. Its protein is CASSFRAGVETQYF.

This clonotype was counted between two and nine times. The chain is built from TRBV27 and TRBJ2-7; D possibly matches TRBD1 or TRBD2 (7 bases each). Germline V gene sequence: CDR1 MNHEY, CDR2 SMNVEV (reference sequence). The CDR3 consists of 15 residues. Trimming stripped 3 bases from V and 0 bases from J, with 12 bases between. CDR3 loop: CASSFGRDSSYEQYV. CDR3 DNA sequence: TGTGCCAGCAGTTTTGGGAGGGACAGCTCCTACGAGCAGTACGTC.

CDR3 sequence: CASRDVGYYEQYF. The CDR3 bases are TGTGCCAGCAGGGACGTGGGCTACTACGAGCAGTACTTC. The chain employs TRBV6-2 or TRBV6-3 and TRBJ2-7; D remains ambiguous. The CDR3 is 13 amino acids. Germline-derived CDR1 and CDR2 are MNHEY and SVGEGT. The V and J ends lost 6 bases and 3 bases respectively, with 12 bases between them.

The V and J genes are TRBV20-1 and TRBJ1-5, with TRBD1 as a possible D gene (6 bases). The CDR3 is 16 residues long. Germline assignment: CDR1 DFQATT and CDR2 SNEGSKA (reference sequence). V lost 4 bases and J lost 1, with 17 bases in between. CDR3 sequence (DNA): TGCAGTGCTATTCCAAGGGGGGCGAGGAGCAATCAGCCCCAGCATTTT. It is translated as CSAIPRGARSNQPQHF.

In this sample, this clonotype turned up many times. This chain links TRBV11-2 with TRBJ1-2, with 9 bases lining up with TRBD1. CDR1 and CDR2 from the germline V gene are SGHAT and FQNNGV. V gave up 7 bases and J gave up 1 base; unmatched junction bases: 10. CDR3 size: 16 residues. CDR3 amino acids: CASTPGGTGHNYGYTF. CDR3 nucleotide sequence: TGTGCCAGCACCCCGGGTGGGACAGGGCATAACTATGGCTACACCTTC.

The rearrangement links TRBV7-6 to TRBJ2-7; D may match TRBD1 or TRBD2 (5 bases each). The CDR3 sequence is 17 residues long. The germline V and J ends were trimmed by 1 base and 0 bases, with 16 bases remaining between them. CDR1 is SGHVS, CDR2 FNYEAQ, per germline. The CDR3 DNA reads TGTGCCAGCAGCTTAGTAGCCGGGACCCCAGGCTCCTACGAGCAGTACGTC. It encodes CASSLVAGTPGSYEQYV.

This clonotype appeared a few times. The chain joins TRBV24-1 to TRBJ2-1; D gene ambiguous. This CDR3 contains 12 residues. The germline gives CDR1 KGHDR, CDR2 SFDVKD. V lost 0 bases and J 8 bases, leaving 4 bases between the germline ends. The DNA for the CDR3 is TGTGCCACCAGTGATTTGACGGATGAGCAGTTCTTC. Translated: CATSDLTDEQFF.

The chain couples TRBV20-1 to TRBJ2-5, with TRBD2 identical over 10 bases. Unmatched junction bases numbered 12, after V lost 5 bases and J lost 9 bases. The CDR3 is 14 residues long. CDR1 is DFQATT, CDR2 SNEGSKA, per germline (reference sequence). CDR3 nucleotide sequence: TGCAGTGCTCCTATAGCGGGAGGCCGAGGGGCCCAGTACTTC. Its protein is CSAPIAGGRGAQYF.